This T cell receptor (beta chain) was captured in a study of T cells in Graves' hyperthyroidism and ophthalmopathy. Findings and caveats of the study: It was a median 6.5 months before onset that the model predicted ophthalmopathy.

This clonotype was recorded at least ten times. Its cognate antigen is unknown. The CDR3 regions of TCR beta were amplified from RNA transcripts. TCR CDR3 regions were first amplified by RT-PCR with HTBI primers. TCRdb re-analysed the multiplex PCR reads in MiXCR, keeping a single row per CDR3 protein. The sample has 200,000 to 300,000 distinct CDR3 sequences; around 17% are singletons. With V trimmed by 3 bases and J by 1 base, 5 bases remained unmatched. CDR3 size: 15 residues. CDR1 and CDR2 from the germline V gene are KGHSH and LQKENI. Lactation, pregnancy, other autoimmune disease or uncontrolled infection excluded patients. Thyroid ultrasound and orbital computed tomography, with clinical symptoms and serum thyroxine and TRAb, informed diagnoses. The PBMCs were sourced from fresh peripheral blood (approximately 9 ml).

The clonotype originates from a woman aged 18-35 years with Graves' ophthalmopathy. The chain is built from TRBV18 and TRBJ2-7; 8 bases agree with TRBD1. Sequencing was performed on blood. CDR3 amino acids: CASSPLRTGSYEQYF. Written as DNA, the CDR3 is TGTGCCAGCTCACCTCTTAGGACAGGGTCCTACGAGCAGTACTTC.